This T cell receptor beta chain was captured in a study of blood T cell repertoires in COVID-19. The repertoire was sequenced with immunoSEQ multiplex PCR; TCRdb's copy has only in-frame clones and lacks some. The table lists tens of thousands of clones, roughly 84% of them singletons. Germline V gives CDR1 SEHNR, CDR2 FQNEAQ (reference sequence). V shed 5 bases, J shed 5 bases, and the junction held 3 bases outside the gene matches. The CDR3 extends over 13 amino acids. Sequencing was done on a sample of peripheral blood. The source of this sequence is an elderly woman in a cohort sampled during active or convalescent COVID-19. The chain is built from TRBV7-9 and TRBJ2-7; the match to TRBD2 covers 10 bases. This CDR3 is CASSPTSGNEQYV. CDR3 DNA: TGTGCCAGCAGCCCCACTAGCGGGAACGAGCAGTACGTC.